The next 8 T cell receptor beta chains were all read from a single sample in a study of T cells in Graves' hyperthyroidism and ophthalmopathy. Authors of the study amplified TCR beta CDR3 regions from RNA transcripts. When the TCR CDR3 underwent first-round RT-PCR, the HTBI primer set was used. One entry per CDR3 protein results from TCRdb running MiXCR on the multiplex PCR reads. The table records 200,000 to 250,000 distinct CDR3 sequences, around 17% of them present only once. Sequencing was carried out using blood. Receptors were obtained from a woman aged 18-29 years with Graves' ophthalmopathy.

This clonotype was found many times. V usage is TRBV9 and J usage is TRBJ1-4; maybe TRBD1 (5 bases). V was cut by 2 bases and J by 0 bases, with 8 bases left in between. Germline loops: CDR1 SGDLS, CDR2 YYNGEE. This CDR3 comprises 15 residues. The CDR3 sequence: CASSVGRATNEKLFF. The DNA for the CDR3 is TGTGCCAGCAGCGTGGGACGTGCAACTAATGAAAAACTGTTTTTT.

This clonotype was counted many times. This rearrangement joins TRBV28 to TRBJ1-2; tentative D call: TRBD1 (5 bases). CDR1 and CDR2 (germline): MDHEN, SYDVKM. CDR3 size: 15 residues. V was pared by 3 bases and J by 5 bases, with 16 bases between. CDR3 region: CASSFRETVIYGYTF. Written as DNA, the CDR3 is TGTGCCAGCAGTTTTCGCGAGACAGTCATATATGGCTACACCTTC.

The chain is built from TRBV14 and TRBJ2-7; D is uncertain. The CDR3 contains 11 residues. V shed 5 bases and J shed 3 bases, with 5 bases lying between them. CDR1 and CDR2 (germline): SGHDN, FVKESK. The CDR3 here is CASSDFYEQYF. In nucleotides, the CDR3 is TGTGCCAGCAGCGACTTCTACGAGCAGTACTTC.

This sequence joins TRBV29-1 and TRBJ2-1; 13 bases are a match to TRBD2. The CDR3 consists of 20 residues. V lost 6 bases to trimming and J lost 0 bases; unmatched junction nucleotides: 17. Per germline, CDR1 SQVTM and CDR2 ANQGSEA. The chain's CDR3 is CSVSYPGTSGAHPSYNEQFF. For the CDR3, the DNA is TGCAGCGTCTCCTACCCCGGGACTAGCGGGGCGCACCCCTCCTACAATGAGCAGTTCTTC.

This clonotype was counted a few times. The rearrangement joins TRBV9 to TRBJ2-2; D gene uncertain. CDR1 is SGDLS and CDR2 is YYNGEE in the germline V gene. CDR3 length: 12 residues. V dropped 6 bases and J dropped 6 bases, with 9 bases sitting between them. DNA of the CDR3: TGTGCCAGCAACCGTCCCGCCGGGGAGCTGTTTTTT. It codes for CASNRPAGELFF.

This clonotype was counted at least ten times. The J gene is TRBJ2-5, the V gene TRBV5-5; TRBD1 aligns across 8 bases. V was pared by 3 bases and J by 5 bases, with 6 bases of the junction left unmatched. The CDR3 consists of 14 residues. The germline gives CDR1 SGHKS, CDR2 YYEKEE (reference sequence). CDR3 in amino acids: CASSSPGGRETQYF. The CDR3 region has the DNA TGTGCCAGCAGCTCCCCAGGGGGCCGGGAGACCCAGTACTTC.

This sequence joins TRBV5-4 and TRBJ2-2; no reliable D call. CDR1 is SGHNT and CDR2 is YYREEE in the germline V gene (reference sequence). V lost 3 bases and J 4 bases, leaving 10 bases between the germline ends. This CDR3 contains 14 residues. CDR3 in amino acids: CASSSDTITGELFF. CDR3 in DNA: TGTGCCAGCAGCTCAGACACGATCACCGGGGAGCTGTTTTTT.

The table lists this clonotype with many counts. The CDR3 region has the DNA TGTGCCACCTCCCCATGGATCGCGGTTAACAATGAGCAGTTCTTC. Amino acids: CATSPWIAVNNEQFF. This chain joins TRBV6-2 or TRBV6-3 and TRBJ2-1; D not certain. CDR3 length: 15 amino acids. CDR1 and CDR2 (germline): MNHEY, SVGEGT. V gave up 10 bases and J gave up 5 bases, with 21 bases separating them.